This paragraph reports one T cell receptor beta chain. Its antigen remains unidentified. Method: immunoSEQ multiplex PCR; TCRdb's copy keeps in-frame clones and lacks some. The sample has 45,000 to 60,000 clones; about 92% are singletons. This specimen belongs to a study of OX40 agonist ivuxolimab in advanced cancers. Turning to the study itself: Ivuxolimab was administered intravenously to patients at 0.01 to 10 mg/kg every 2 weeks. Of mixed ages from about 20 to 85 and averaging about 56 years, the group was just under 85% male.

Germline CDR1 SEHNR, CDR2 FQNEAQ (reference sequence). This CDR3 is built from 13 residues. Trimming stripped 5 bases from V and 4 bases from J, with 11 bases between. Study-wide findings and caveats: Relative to CD4+, CD8+ T cells held more expanded clones on average.

Material: CD4+ or CD8+ T cells sorted from blood, obtained in a trial of the OX40 agonist ivuxolimab. This rearrangement joins TRBV7-9 to TRBJ1-2; D gene ambiguous. This receptor was obtained from an adult with an advanced solid tumor such as melanoma, head and neck, liver or kidney cancer. The CDR3 region is CASSQDTGYGYTF. The CDR3 DNA reads TGTGCCAGCAGCCAAGATACGGGCTATGGCTACACCTTC. The full variable domain, in which reference TRBV7-9 and TRBJ1-2 provide the parts outside the CDR3, is DTGVSQNPRHKITKRGQNVTFRCDPISEHNRLYWYRQTLGQGPEFLTYFQNEAQLEKSRLLSDRFSAERPKGSFSTLEIQRTEQGDSAMYLCASSQDTGYGYTFGSGTRLTVV.